The source of this TCR beta chain is a study of shared clonotypes between healthy human individuals. V lost 4 bases and J 3 bases, leaving 12 bases between the germline ends. Per the germline V gene, CDR1 is MNHEY and CDR2 is SVGAGI. CDR3 size: 14 residues. The repertoire was sequenced with immunoSEQ multiplex PCR; TCRdb's copy has only in-frame clones and lacks some. The data contain roughly 480,000 clones, roughly 85% of them singletons. Sequenced: PBMCs. The chain uses TRBV6-5 and TRBJ1-2; D perhaps matches TRBD1 (6 bases). This TCR was recovered from a woman aged 40-49 years in good health. Some clones in this sample may be carry-over from other donors' samples. Here the CDR3 reads CASSSDDRYYGYTF. DNA of the CDR3: TGTGCCAGCAGTTCCGACGACAGGTACTATGGCTACACCTTC.